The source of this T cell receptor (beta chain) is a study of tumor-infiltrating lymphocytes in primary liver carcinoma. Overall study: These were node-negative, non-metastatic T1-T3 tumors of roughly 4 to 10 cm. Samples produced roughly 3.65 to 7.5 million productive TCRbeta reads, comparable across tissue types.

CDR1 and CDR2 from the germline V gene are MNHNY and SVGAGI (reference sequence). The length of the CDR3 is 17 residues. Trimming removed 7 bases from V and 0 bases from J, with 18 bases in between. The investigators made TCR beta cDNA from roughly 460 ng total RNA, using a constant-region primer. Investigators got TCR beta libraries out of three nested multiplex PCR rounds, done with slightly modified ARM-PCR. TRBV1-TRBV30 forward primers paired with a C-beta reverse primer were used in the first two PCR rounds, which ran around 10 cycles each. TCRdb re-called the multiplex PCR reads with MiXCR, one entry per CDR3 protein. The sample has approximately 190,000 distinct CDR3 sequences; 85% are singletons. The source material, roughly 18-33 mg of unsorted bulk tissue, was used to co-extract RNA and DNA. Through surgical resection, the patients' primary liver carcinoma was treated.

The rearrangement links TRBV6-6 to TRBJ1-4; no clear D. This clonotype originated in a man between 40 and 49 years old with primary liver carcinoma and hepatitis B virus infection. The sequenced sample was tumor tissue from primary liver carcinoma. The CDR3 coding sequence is TGTGCCAGCAATTATTCGACCGGGCGTGCAACTAATGAAAAACTGTTTTTT. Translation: CASNYSTGRATNEKLFF.